This T cell receptor beta chain came from a study of molecular identifiers for immune sequencing clone quantification. Study information: In replicates, the authors split RNA from roughly 18,000 or 92,000 naive CD8 cells five ways and sequenced four. Study conclusions and caveats: Spiked Jurkat TCR RNA from one cell was reportedly detectable among roughly 910,000 naive cells.

Ten or more counts support this clonotype. Its antigen is undetermined. Naive CD8 T cells, phenotype CD8+CD4-CCR7+CD45RA+, were sorted. It was with previously described methods and listed TCR primers that bulk TCR libraries were made. TCRdb reprocessed the PCR reads with MiXCR, giving one entry per CDR3 protein. The sample includes over 600,000 distinct CDR3 sequences, about 20% seen only once; the top ten take under 0.95%. The sample consisted of naive CD8+ T cells from blood, with Jurkat cell RNA spiked in. Sample subset: FACS-sorted CD8+CD4-CCR7+CD45RA+ naive T cells. This sequence originates from a human donor in good health. Some libraries in this study had Jurkat cell RNA spiked in.

This chain's CDR3 is CASRHPTVSGNTIYF. The DNA of the CDR3 is TGTGCCAGCAGACACCCGACAGTCTCTGGAAACACCATATATTTT. This rearrangement joins TRBV12-3 or TRBV12-4 to TRBJ1-3; D possibly corresponds to TRBD1 (5 bases). Trimming took 6 bases from V and 0 from J, leaving 12 bases between them. CDR3 length equals 15 residues.